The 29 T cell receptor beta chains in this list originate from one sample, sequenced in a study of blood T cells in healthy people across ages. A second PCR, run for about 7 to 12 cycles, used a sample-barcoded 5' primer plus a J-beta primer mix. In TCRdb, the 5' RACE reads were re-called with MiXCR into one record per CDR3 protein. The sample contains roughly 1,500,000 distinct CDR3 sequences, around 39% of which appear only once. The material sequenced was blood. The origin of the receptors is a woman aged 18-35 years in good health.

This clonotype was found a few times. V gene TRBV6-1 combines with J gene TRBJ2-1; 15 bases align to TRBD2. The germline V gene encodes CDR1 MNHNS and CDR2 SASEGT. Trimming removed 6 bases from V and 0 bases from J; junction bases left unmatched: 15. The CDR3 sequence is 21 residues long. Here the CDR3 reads CASSPGLAGGLPPSSYNEQFF. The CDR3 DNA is TGTGCCAGCAGCCCGGGACTAGCGGGAGGCCTCCCCCCGAGCTCCTACAATGAGCAGTTCTTC.

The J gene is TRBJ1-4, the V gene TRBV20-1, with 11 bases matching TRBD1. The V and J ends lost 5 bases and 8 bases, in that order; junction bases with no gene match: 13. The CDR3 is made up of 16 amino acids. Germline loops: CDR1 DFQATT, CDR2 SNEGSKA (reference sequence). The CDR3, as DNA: TGCAGTGCTCCCCGGACAGGGGGCGAAGACGGAGAAAAACTGTTTTTT. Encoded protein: CSAPRTGGEDGEKLFF.

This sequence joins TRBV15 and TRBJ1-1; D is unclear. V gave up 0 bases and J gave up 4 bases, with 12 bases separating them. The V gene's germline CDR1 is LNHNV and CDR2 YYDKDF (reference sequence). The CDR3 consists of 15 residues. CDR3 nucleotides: TGTGCCACCAGCAGAGAGGTTTCAGTGAGCACTGAAGCTTTCTTT. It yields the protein CATSREVSVSTEAFF.

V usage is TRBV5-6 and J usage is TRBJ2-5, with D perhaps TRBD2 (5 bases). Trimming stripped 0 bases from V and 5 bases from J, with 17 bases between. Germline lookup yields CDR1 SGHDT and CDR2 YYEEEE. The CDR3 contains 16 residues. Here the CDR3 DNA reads TGTGCCAGCAGCTTGGGCGCTTCCCTCCCGGGGGAGACCCAGTACTTC. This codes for CASSLGASLPGETQYF.

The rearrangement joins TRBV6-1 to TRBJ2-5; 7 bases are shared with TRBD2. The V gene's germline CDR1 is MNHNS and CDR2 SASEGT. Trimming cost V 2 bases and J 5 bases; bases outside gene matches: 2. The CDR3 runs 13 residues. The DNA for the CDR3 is TGTGCCAGCAGTGAACGGGAGGAGGAGACCCAGTACTTC. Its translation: CASSEREEETQYF.

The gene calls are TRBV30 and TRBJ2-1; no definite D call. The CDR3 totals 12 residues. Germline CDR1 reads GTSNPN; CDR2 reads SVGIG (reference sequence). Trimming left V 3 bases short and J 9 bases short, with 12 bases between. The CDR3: CAWSRSAVEQFF. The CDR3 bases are TGTGCCTGGAGCCGCTCGGCGGTTGAGCAGTTCTTC.

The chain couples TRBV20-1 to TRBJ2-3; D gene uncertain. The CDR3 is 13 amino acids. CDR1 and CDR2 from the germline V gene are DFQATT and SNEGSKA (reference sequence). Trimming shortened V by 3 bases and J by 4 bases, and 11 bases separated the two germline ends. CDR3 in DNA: TGCAGTGCTAGCCACCCAGGCGCAGATACGCAGTATTTT. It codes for CSASHPGADTQYF.

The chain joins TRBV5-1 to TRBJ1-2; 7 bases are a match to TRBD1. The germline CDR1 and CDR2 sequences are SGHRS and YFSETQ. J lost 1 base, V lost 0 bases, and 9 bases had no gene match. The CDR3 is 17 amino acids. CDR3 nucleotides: TGCGCCAGCAGCTTGGGGAGGGGGCCTCCCGTTAACTATGGCTACACCTTC. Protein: CASSLGRGPPVNYGYTF.

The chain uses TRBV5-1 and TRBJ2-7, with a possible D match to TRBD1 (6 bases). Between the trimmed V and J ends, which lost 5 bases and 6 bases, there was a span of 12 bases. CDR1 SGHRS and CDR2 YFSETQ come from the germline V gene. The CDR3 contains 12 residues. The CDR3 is CASSLGQSEQYF. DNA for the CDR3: TGCGCCAGCAGTCTTGGACAGTCCGAGCAGTACTTC.

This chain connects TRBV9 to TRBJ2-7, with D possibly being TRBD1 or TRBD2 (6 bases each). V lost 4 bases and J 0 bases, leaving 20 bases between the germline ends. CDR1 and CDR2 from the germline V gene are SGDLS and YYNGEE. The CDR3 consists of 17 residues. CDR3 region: CASSPPPRGPSSYEQYF. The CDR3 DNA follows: TGTGCCAGCAGCCCGCCCCCCCGGGGGCCCAGCTCCTACGAGCAGTACTTC. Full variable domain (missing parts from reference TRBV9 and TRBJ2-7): DSGVTQTPKHLITATGQRVTLRCSPRSGDLSVYWYQQSLDQGLQFLIQYYNGEERAKGNILERFSAQQFPDLHSELNLSSLELGDSALYFCASSPPPRGPSSYEQYFGPGTRLTVT.

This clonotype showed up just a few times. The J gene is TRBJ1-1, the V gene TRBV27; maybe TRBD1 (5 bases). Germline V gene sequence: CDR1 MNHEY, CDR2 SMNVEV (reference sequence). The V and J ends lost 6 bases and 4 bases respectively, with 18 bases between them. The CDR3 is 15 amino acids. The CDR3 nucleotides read TGTGCCAGCAGCTTTCCAGGACAAGAGTCCACTGAAGCTTTCTTT. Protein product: CASSFPGQESTEAFF.

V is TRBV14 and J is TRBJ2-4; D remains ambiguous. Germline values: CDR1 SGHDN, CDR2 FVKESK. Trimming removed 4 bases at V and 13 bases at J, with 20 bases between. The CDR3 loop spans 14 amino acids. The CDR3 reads CASSRHISYNEQYF. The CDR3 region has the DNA TGTGCCAGCAGCCGACACATCTCCTACAATGAGCAGTACTTC. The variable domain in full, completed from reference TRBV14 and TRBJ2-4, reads EAGVTQFPSHSVIEKGQTVTLRCDPISGHDNLYWYRRVMGKEIKFLLHFVKESKQDESGMPNNRFLAERTGGTYSTLKVQPAELEDSGVYFCASSRHISYNEQYFGAGTRLSVL.

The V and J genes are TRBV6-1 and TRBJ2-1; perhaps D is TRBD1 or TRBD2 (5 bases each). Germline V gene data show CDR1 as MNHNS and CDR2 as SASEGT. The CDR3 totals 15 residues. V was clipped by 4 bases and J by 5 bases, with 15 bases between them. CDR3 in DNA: TGTGCCAGCAGTGGTAGGATTAGGGGAGACAATGAGCAGTTCTTC. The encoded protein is CASSGRIRGDNEQFF.

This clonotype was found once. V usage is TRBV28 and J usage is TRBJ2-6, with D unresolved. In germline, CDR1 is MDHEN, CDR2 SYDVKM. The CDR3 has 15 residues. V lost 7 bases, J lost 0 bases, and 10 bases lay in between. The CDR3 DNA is TGTGCCAGCACCCTCTTTGCCTCTGGGGCCAACGTCCTGACTTTC. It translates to CASTLFASGANVLTF.

The CDR3 DNA reads TGCGCCAGCAGGGCGGATGCTTACAATGAGCAGTTCTTC. It specifies CASRADAYNEQFF. The rearrangement links TRBV5-1 to TRBJ2-1, with D uncertain. Trimming stripped 5 bases from V and 4 bases from J, with 10 bases between. This CDR3 is 13 amino acids long. Per germline, CDR1 SGHRS and CDR2 YFSETQ.

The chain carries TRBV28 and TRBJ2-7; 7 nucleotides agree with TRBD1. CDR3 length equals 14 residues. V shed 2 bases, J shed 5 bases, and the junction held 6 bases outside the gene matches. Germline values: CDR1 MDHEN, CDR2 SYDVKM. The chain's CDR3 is CASSLIQGSHEQYF. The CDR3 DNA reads TGTGCCAGCAGTTTAATACAGGGGTCCCACGAGCAGTACTTC.

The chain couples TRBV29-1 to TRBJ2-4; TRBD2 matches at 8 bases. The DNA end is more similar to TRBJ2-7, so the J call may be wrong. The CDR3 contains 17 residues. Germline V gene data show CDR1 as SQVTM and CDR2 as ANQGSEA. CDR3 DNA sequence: TGCAGCGTTGGAGGTATAGCGGGGATAGGAACCCCCTACGAGCAGTACTTC. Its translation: CSVGGIAGIGTPYEQYF.

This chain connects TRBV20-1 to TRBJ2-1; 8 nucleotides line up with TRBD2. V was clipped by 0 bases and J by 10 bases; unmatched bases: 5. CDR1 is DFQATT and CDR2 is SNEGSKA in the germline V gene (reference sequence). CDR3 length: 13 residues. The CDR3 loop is CSARDLGGREQFF. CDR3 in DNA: TGCAGTGCTAGAGATCTGGGCGGGAGGGAGCAGTTCTTC.

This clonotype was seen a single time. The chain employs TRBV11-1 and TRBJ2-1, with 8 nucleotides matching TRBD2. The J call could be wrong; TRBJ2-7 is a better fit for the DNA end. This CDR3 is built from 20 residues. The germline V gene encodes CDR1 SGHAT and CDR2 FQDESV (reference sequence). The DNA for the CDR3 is TGTGCCAGCAGCCCACATCCGGGGGGGGGAAATCTACTCTCCTACAATGAGCAGTACTTC. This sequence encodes CASSPHPGGGNLLSYNEQYF.

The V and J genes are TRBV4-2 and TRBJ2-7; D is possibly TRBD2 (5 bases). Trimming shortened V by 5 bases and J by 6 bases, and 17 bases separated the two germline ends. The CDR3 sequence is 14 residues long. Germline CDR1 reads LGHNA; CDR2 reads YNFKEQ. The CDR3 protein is CASSKAASEGEQYF. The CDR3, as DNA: TGTGCCAGCAGCAAAGCAGCCTCAGAGGGCGAGCAGTACTTC.

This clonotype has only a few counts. This chain's CDR3 is CASSLWEVSYNEQFF. The DNA of the CDR3 is TGCGCCAGCAGCTTGTGGGAGGTCTCCTACAATGAGCAGTTCTTC. This sequence joins TRBV5-1 and TRBJ2-1; perhaps TRBD2 as D (6 bases). This CDR3 has 15 residues. The V end lost 1 base, the J end lost 0 bases, and 8 bases lay between the germline ends. Germline values: CDR1 SGHRS, CDR2 YFSETQ.

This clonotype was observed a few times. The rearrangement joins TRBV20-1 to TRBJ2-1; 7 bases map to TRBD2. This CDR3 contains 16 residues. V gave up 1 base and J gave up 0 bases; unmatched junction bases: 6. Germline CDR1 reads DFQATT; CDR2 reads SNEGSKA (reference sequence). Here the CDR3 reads CSARGIGRSSYNEQFF. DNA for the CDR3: TGCAGTGCTAGAGGGATCGGGAGGAGCTCCTACAATGAGCAGTTCTTC.

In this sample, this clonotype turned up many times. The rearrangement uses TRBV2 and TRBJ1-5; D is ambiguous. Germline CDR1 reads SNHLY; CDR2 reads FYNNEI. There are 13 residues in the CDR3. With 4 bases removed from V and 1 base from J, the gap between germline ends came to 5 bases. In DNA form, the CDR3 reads TGTGCCAGCAGTGGGCAGAGCAATCAGCCCCAGCATTTT. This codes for CASSGQSNQPQHF.

The CDR3 bases are TGTGCCAGCAGCTTAACGCCCCCGGGACAGGGCCACAATGAGCAGTTCTTC. This encodes CASSLTPPGQGHNEQFF. The chain employs TRBV7-3 and TRBJ2-1; 9 bases agree with TRBD1. The CDR3 runs to 17 residues. Germline assignment: CDR1 SGHTA and CDR2 FQGTGA. V shed 0 bases and J 5 bases; nucleotides not matched to a gene: 8.

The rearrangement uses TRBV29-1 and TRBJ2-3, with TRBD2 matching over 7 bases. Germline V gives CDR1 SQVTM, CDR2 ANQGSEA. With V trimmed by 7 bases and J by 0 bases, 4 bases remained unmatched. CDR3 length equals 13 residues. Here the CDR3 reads CSAWRGSTDTQYF. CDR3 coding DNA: TGCAGCGCCTGGCGGGGGAGCACAGATACGCAGTATTTT.

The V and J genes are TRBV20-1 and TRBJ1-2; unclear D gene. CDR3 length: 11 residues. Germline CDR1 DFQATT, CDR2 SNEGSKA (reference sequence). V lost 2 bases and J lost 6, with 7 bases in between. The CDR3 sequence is CSARSVNGYTF. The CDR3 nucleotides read TGCAGTGCTAGAAGTGTAAATGGCTACACCTTC.

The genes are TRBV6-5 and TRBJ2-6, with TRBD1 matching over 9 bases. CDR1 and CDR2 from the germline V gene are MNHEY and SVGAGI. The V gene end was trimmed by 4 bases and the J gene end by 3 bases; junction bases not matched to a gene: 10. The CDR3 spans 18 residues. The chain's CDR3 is CASSSWTGASYGANVLTF. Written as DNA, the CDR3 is TGTGCCAGCAGTTCATGGACAGGGGCGAGCTATGGGGCCAACGTCCTGACTTTC.

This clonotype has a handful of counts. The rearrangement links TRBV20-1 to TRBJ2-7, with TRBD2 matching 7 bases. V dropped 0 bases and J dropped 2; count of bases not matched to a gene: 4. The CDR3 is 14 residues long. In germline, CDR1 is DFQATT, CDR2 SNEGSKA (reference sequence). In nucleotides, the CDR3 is TGCAGTGCTAGAGACCCAGCGGGAACCTACGAGCAGTACTTC. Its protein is CSARDPAGTYEQYF.

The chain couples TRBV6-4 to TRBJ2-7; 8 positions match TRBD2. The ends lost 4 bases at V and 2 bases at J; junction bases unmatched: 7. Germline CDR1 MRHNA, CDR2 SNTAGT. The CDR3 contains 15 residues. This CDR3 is CASSVGAGVTYEQYF. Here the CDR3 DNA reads TGTGCCAGCAGTGTAGGAGCGGGGGTCACCTACGAGCAGTACTTC.